This paragraph covers one T cell receptor beta chain sequence. What it binds is unknown. The CDR3 is made up of 14 amino acids. CDR1 is LGHNT and CDR2 is FRNRAP in the germline V gene. J gave up 1 base and V 10 bases, and 7 bases lay outside the gene matches. This specimen belongs to a study of OX40 agonist ivuxolimab in advanced cancers. Sequenced by immunoSEQ multiplex PCR; TCRdb stores in-frame clones only, minus some. The table includes about 50,000 clones, 77% detected once. Notes on the study in general: Normalized T-cell clonal expansion was also low in a subset of nonresponders.

The input for sequencing was CD4+ or CD8+ T cells sorted from blood, taken in a trial of the OX40 agonist ivuxolimab. This receptor was taken from an adult with an advanced solid tumor such as melanoma, head and neck, liver or kidney cancer. The V call is TRBV12-5, the J call TRBJ2-3; TRBD1 matches 8 bases. The CDR3 DNA follows: TGTGCTACCTCCGGACAGGGCGGCACAGATACGCAGTATTTT. It encodes CATSGQGGTDTQYF.